This T cell receptor beta chain was obtained from a study of blood T cells in healthy people across ages. This clonotype was observed once. Together with a sample-barcoded 5' primer, a J-beta primer mix was included in a second PCR lasting roughly 6 to 12 cycles. TCRdb reprocessed the 5' RACE reads with MiXCR, giving one entry per CDR3 protein. The sample holds fewer than 2 million distinct CDR3 sequences, approximately 39% seen once. This receptor was taken from a human donor in good health. Sequencing input: blood.

CDR3 coding DNA: TGTGCCAGCAGCTGGACAGGGGGGACCACTGAAGCTTTCTTT. Translated, it gives CASSWTGGTTEAFF. The rearrangement uses TRBV5-5 and TRBJ1-1, with TRBD1 matching 10 bases. In germline, CDR1 is SGHKS, CDR2 YYEKEE (reference sequence). Trimming took 3 bases from V and 4 from J; bases not matched to a gene: 3. The CDR3 sequence is 14 residues long.